This is a list of T cell receptor beta chains from one sample in a study of blood T cell repertoires in COVID-19. The protocol was immunoSEQ multiplex PCR, while the TCRdb copy is restricted to in-frame clones and leaves out a portion. The table includes 130,000 or so clones, 77% detected once. Sequencing input: peripheral blood. The receptors come from a human donor in a cohort sampled during active COVID-19. CDR3s include the opening cysteine and the closing phenylalanine or tryptophan.

TRBV7-3,14,CASSLIAGTDTQYF
TRBV7-2,12,CASSLETEEQYF
TRBV2,14,CASSLGTSSYEQYF
TRBV27,15,CASRRTGTGNQPQHF
TRBV18,13,CASSPQGGNTIYF
TRBV3-1/TRBV3-2,13,CASKPRTTYGYTF
TRBV6-5,13,CASSGQRNQPQHF
TRBV7-9,15,CASSSVAGGPNEQYF
TRBV7-9,13,CASSLGGSYGYTF
TRBV28,13,CASSDRLGAEAFF
TRBV5-4,15,CASSLGPQQGYEQYF
TRBV4-1,16,CASSPKMGLDYNEQFF
TRBV7-2,15,CASSTNRMSSYEQYF
TRBV5-1,16,CASSWGGQPHLDEQYF
TRBV6-2/TRBV6-3,11,CASSRLLEAFF
TRBV30,13,CAWSVRQVSDYTF
TRBV5-1,14,CASSPGQSINEQYF
TRBV6-5,14,CASSYRGLNQPQHF
TRBV3-1/TRBV3-2,13,CASSPRTSYEQYF
TRBV28,14,CANRPAGIAQPQHF
TRBV4-2,16,CASSPDGTASGNTIYF
TRBV28,16,CASSTPPTGWDTEAFF
TRBV21-1,15,CASSKVGRASYEQYF
TRBV2,14,CATRQGGMNTEAFF
TRBV5-1,15,CASSLSMGQATEAFF
TRBV10-3,13,CAISGAVEGEQYF
TRBV9,16,CASSVAQGVPGNTIYF
TRBV2,15,CASSREQITNTEAFF
TRBV7-2,16,CASSPPRLAGAYEQYF
TRBV5-1,14,CASSPGGVSYEQYF
TRBV20-1,11,CSARDLDGYTF
TRBV6-5,14,CASSYTRNSYEQYF
TRBV5-1,14,CASRGTGISEKLFF
TRBV7-9,15,CASSVTSGNTGELFF
TRBV24-1,16,CATSDPGQGGNQPQHF
TRBV10-2,13,CASSEDRVTEAFF
TRBV4-1,18,CASSPGGSAGGLLYEQYF
TRBV5-1,14,CASRLTQANTEAFF
TRBV6-1,17,CASSAPSPGQGDTEAFF
TRBV19,15,CASSRGQGAFYEQYF
TRBV14,15,CASSQDYPGYYEQYF
TRBV6-5,15,CASSLGGVGTDTQYF
TRBV15,13,CATSPQGQYEQYF
TRBV27,13,CASRLAGSYEQYF
TRBV9,15,CASSEGNPANSPLHF
TRBV5-5,16,CASSNYRGGSDTEAFF
TRBV3-1/TRBV3-2,16,CASSQEPGLARGEQYF
TRBV29-1,13,CSVEGTGDSEQYF
TRBV7-6,12,CASSLGGLEQFF
TRBV21-1,12,CASKDRYYEQYF